The 31 T cell receptor beta chains listed next were all sequenced from one sample in a study of response to subunit inactivated influenza vaccine listed by TCRdb under 2018. Library prep was done by RT-PCR. Sequencing took place on an Illumina HiSeq 2500. TCRdb passed the public sequencing reads through fastp at Q25 and MiXCR, retaining productive beta sequences. Records with the same CDR3 protein are collapsed into one entry carrying the most frequent genes and DNA. This sample is represented by hundreds of thousands of distinct CDR3 sequences; 25% of them were singletons. Approximately 1.9% of the sample is in the top ten clones. The starting material was CD4+ T cells sorted from PBMCs, obtained roughly 5 days after vaccination. Source of these receptors: a man aged 50 to 60 who received an inactivated influenza vaccine. Donor details come from another sample of the same person, matched by shared clones.

CDR3 nucleotides: TGTGCCAGCAGCTTAAGGCCGGGGGCTCCCGGGGAGCTGTTTTTT. Translating gives CASSLRPGAPGELFF. The chain joins TRBV7-2 to TRBJ2-2; D is tentatively TRBD1 or TRBD2 (6 bases each). V was clipped by 2 bases and J by 6 bases, with 13 bases between them. Looked up from germline, CDR1 is SGHTA and CDR2 is FQGNSA. There are 15 residues in the CDR3.

This clonotype was detected once. The chain has TRBV5-1 and TRBJ2-2; TRBD2 might be the D (6 bases). Trimming took off 1 base at V and 7 bases at J, with 17 bases between the two ends. CDR3 length: 16 amino acids. Germline assignment: CDR1 SGHRS and CDR2 YFSETQ. CDR3 sequence reads: CASSLKGSSVSGELFF. Written as DNA, the CDR3 is TGCGCCAGCAGCTTGAAAGGCTCTAGCGTCAGCGGGGAGCTGTTTTTT. Complete variable domain (other parts from reference TRBV5-1 and TRBJ2-2): KAGVTQTPRYLIKTRGQQVTLSCSPISGHRSVSWYQQTPGQGLQFLFEYFSETQRNKGNFPGRFSGRQFSNSRSEMNVSTLELGDSALYLCASSLKGSSVSGELFFGEGSRLTVL.

This clonotype was counted only a few times. The CDR3: CASSLELGRPYF. CDR3 coding DNA: TGTGCCAGCAGCTTAGAATTGGGAAGACCGTACTTC. The V and J genes are TRBV7-2 and TRBJ2-7, with D hard to call. The CDR3 is 12 amino acids. The germline gives CDR1 SGHTA, CDR2 FQGNSA. Trimming stripped 1 base from V and 12 bases from J, with 13 bases between. Complete variable domain (other parts from reference TRBV7-2 and TRBJ2-7): GAGVSQSPSNKVTEKGKDVELRCDPISGHTALYWYRQSLGQGLEFLIYFQGNSAPDKSGLPSDRFSAERTGGSVSTLTIQRTQQEDSAVYLCASSLELGRPYFGPGTRLTVT.

The chain employs TRBV5-1 and TRBJ2-7, with 7 bases fitting TRBD1. CDR3 length equals 15 residues. Germline V gene data show CDR1 as SGHRS and CDR2 as YFSETQ. Trimming removed 4 bases from V and 6 bases from J; junction bases left unmatched: 13. The CDR3 DNA follows: TGCGCCAGCAGCCAAGATGCCGGGGACAGAAGCGAGCAGTACTTC. This codes for CASSQDAGDRSEQYF.

This clonotype has just a few counts. The rearrangement joins TRBV5-6 to TRBJ2-2; D gene ambiguous. CDR1 is SGHDT, CDR2 YYEEEE, per germline. V was cut by 4 bases and J by 0 bases, with 13 bases left in between. The CDR3 is made up of 16 amino acids. In DNA form, the CDR3 reads TGTGCCAGCAGCCCGGACCGGGTCTCGAACACCGGGGAGCTGTTTTTT. It yields the protein CASSPDRVSNTGELFF.

This chain joins TRBV7-2 and TRBJ2-3; D uncertain. CDR3 size: 13 residues. Looked up from germline, CDR1 is SGHTA and CDR2 is FQGNSA. V lost 5 bases and J lost 10, with 16 bases in between. CDR3 DNA: TGTGCCAGCAGCGCAGCCTACCCCTCATCGCAGTATTTT. Translating gives CASSAAYPSSQYF.

A few counts support this clonotype. The chain carries TRBV5-1 and TRBJ2-5; 7 positions agree with TRBD2. From germline, CDR1 is SGHRS and CDR2 YFSETQ. Trimming removed 6 bases from V and 2 bases from J; junction bases left unmatched: 4. CDR3 length: 13 residues. The CDR3 DNA sequence: TGCGCCAGCAAGGTCGGGGGGCAAGAGACCCAGTACTTC. Protein product: CASKVGGQETQYF.

This chain connects TRBV20-1 to TRBJ2-5; the match to TRBD2 covers 7 bases. With V trimmed by 6 bases and J by 3 bases, 4 bases remained unmatched. This CDR3 has 12 residues. CDR1 and CDR2 (germline): DFQATT, SNEGSKA (reference sequence). As DNA, the CDR3 is TGCAGTGCCCAGCGGGGAGAAGAGACCCAGTACTTC. This gives the protein CSAQRGEETQYF.

This clonotype was seen a few times. The chain recombines TRBV29-1 with TRBJ1-1; 9 bases are shared with TRBD1. This CDR3 spans 16 amino acids. Germline V gene sequence: CDR1 SQVTM, CDR2 ANQGSEA. V was clipped by 3 bases and J by 3 bases; unmatched bases: 11. DNA of the CDR3: TGCAGCGTTGACCTTCAAGCGGACAGGGGTTACACTGAAGCTTTCTTT. This gives the protein CSVDLQADRGYTEAFF.

This chain joins TRBV5-1 and TRBJ2-7, with a tentative D call TRBD1 (5 bases). V shed 4 bases and J shed 2 bases, with 13 bases lying between them. The CDR3 is made up of 14 amino acids. Germline CDR1 SGHRS, CDR2 YFSETQ. The CDR3 bases are TGCGCCAGCAGCAGGACGACAGACACCTACGAGCAGTACTTC. Protein sequence: CASSRTTDTYEQYF.

The chain employs TRBV30 and TRBJ2-5, with D perhaps TRBD1 (6 bases). CDR1 is GTSNPN and CDR2 is SVGIG in the germline V gene (reference sequence). V lost 3 bases, J lost 2 bases, and 7 bases lay in between. CDR3 length equals 12 residues. CDR3 in amino acids: CAWSGQQETQYF. In nucleotides, the CDR3 is TGTGCCTGGAGCGGACAGCAAGAGACCCAGTACTTC. Drawing the rest from reference TRBV30 and TRBJ2-5, the complete variable domain is SQTIHQWPATLVQPVGSPLSLECTVEGTSNPNLYWYRQAAGRGLQLLFYSVGIGQISSEVPQNLSASRPQDRQFILSSKKLLLSDSGFYLCAWSGQQETQYFGPGTRLLVL.

This clonotype has only a few counts. The rearrangement joins TRBV30 to TRBJ1-6, with no clear D. Deletions cut 3 bases from V and 12 bases from J, with 15 bases between. The CDR3 contains 13 residues. Germline V gives CDR1 GTSNPN, CDR2 SVGIG (reference sequence). DNA of the CDR3: TGTGCCTGGAGCTTCCAGCCCAATGAACCCCTCCACTTT. Amino acid sequence: CAWSFQPNEPLHF.

The V call is TRBV5-1, the J call TRBJ2-4; the match to TRBD1 covers 7 bases. Germline assignment: CDR1 SGHRS and CDR2 YFSETQ. V gave up 0 bases and J gave up 7 bases; unmatched junction bases: 7. The CDR3 contains 15 residues. The DNA for the CDR3 is TGCGCCAGCAGCTTGGACGGGACAGCCTCCAACATTCAGTACTTC. Amino acids: CASSLDGTASNIQYF.

This clonotype showed up just a few times. The genes are TRBV7-9 and TRBJ2-3; TRBD1 or TRBD2 may be the D gene (5 bases each). The CDR3 covers 11 residues. V gave up 11 bases and J gave up 2 bases, with 8 bases separating them. Germline CDR1 is SEHNR and CDR2 is FQNEAQ (reference sequence). The DNA for the CDR3 is TGTGCCGGGACCAACACAGATACGCAGTATTTT. This codes for CAGTNTDTQYF.

The chain couples TRBV20-1 to TRBJ1-1; the D gene is possibly TRBD1 (5 bases). The germline gives CDR1 DFQATT, CDR2 SNEGSKA (reference sequence). Deletions cut 5 bases from V and 4 bases from J, with 17 bases between. CDR3 length: 14 residues. The CDR3 region is CSAGGRGSSTEAFF. For the CDR3, the DNA is TGCAGTGCTGGAGGGAGGGGCTCGAGCACTGAAGCTTTCTTT.

V is TRBV7-2 and J is TRBJ2-5; D uncertain. V shed 1 base and J shed 4 bases, with 10 bases lying between them. CDR1 is SGHTA and CDR2 is FQGNSA in the germline V gene. This CDR3 has 14 amino acids. The CDR3 coding sequence is TGTGCCAGCAGCTTAGTACCGTCACGAGAGACCCAGTACTTC. Translation gives CASSLVPSRETQYF.

This chain uses TRBV5-1 with TRBJ2-3; D ambiguous. Per germline, CDR1 SGHRS and CDR2 YFSETQ. The CDR3 loop spans 13 amino acids. V was pared by 0 bases and J by 4 bases, with 6 bases between. CDR3 protein: CASSLAMADTQYF. The DNA for the CDR3 is TGCGCCAGCAGCTTGGCGATGGCAGATACGCAGTATTTT.

In its sample, this clonotype was seen a few times. V is TRBV5-1 and J is TRBJ2-6, with D uncertain. V gave up 3 bases and J gave up 0 bases, with 7 bases separating them. The V gene's germline CDR1 is SGHRS and CDR2 YFSETQ. This CDR3 is built from 15 residues. DNA of the CDR3: TGCGCCAGCAGCTCCACAGCCTCTGGGGCCAACGTCCTGACTTTC. It translates to CASSSTASGANVLTF.

The rearrangement joins TRBV20-1 to TRBJ1-1; D possibly corresponds to TRBD1 (5 bases). The CDR3 is made up of 12 amino acids. V lost 5 bases to trimming and J lost 5 bases, with 12 bases between them. Germline V gives CDR1 DFQATT, CDR2 SNEGSKA (reference sequence). The CDR3, as DNA: TGCAGTGCTTCTCGGGGACGGACTGAAGCTTTCTTT. Translating gives CSASRGRTEAFF.

The chain is built from TRBV24-1 and TRBJ2-5; 11 positions match TRBD2. Germline CDR1 KGHDR, CDR2 SFDVKD. The CDR3 runs 16 residues. V lost 4 bases to trimming and J lost 5 bases; unmatched junction nucleotides: 8. CDR3 nucleotide sequence: TGTGCCACCAGTGACCCACTAGCGGGAGTCTCGGAGACCCAGTACTTC. Translated: CATSDPLAGVSETQYF.

This clonotype was recorded many times. The V and J genes are TRBV6-2 or TRBV6-3 and TRBJ2-7; D unclear. The CDR3 spans 13 residues. With 0 bases removed from V and 3 bases from J, the gap between germline ends came to 6 bases. CDR1 MNHEY and CDR2 SVGEGT come from the germline V gene. The CDR3 here is CASSYSTNYEQYF. In nucleotides, the CDR3 is TGTGCCAGCAGTTACTCGACGAACTACGAGCAGTACTTC.

This rearrangement joins TRBV20-1 to TRBJ2-1; 11 bases match TRBD2. In germline, CDR1 is DFQATT, CDR2 SNEGSKA (reference sequence). CDR3 length equals 20 residues. Unmatched junction bases numbered 22, after V lost 6 bases and J lost 3 bases. CDR3 sequence reads: CSAPKPILAGGHLIYNEQFF. The CDR3 region has the DNA TGCAGTGCACCCAAACCAATTCTAGCGGGAGGCCACCTGATCTACAATGAGCAGTTCTTC.

This clonotype was seen only a few times. The chain uses TRBV29-1 and TRBJ2-7; D may be TRBD2 (6 bases). The CDR3 is 14 residues long. Germline loops: CDR1 SQVTM, CDR2 ANQGSEA. Trimming shortened V by 6 bases and J by 5 bases, and 20 bases separated the two germline ends. CDR3 nucleotide sequence: TGCAGCGTGGGATCGGGCGGGAACCCAGACGAGCAGTACTTC. As protein: CSVGSGGNPDEQYF.

The rearrangement links TRBV7-2 to TRBJ2-3; 10 nucleotides line up with TRBD1. CDR3 length: 15 amino acids. Germline CDR1 reads SGHTA; CDR2 reads FQGNSA. The J segment lost 5 bases and the V segment lost 1 base, leaving 3 bases of the junction unmatched. As DNA, the CDR3 is TGTGCCAGCAGCTTAGGGGACAGGGGAAGAGATACGCAGTATTTT. Encoded protein: CASSLGDRGRDTQYF.

The rearrangement joins TRBV7-2 to TRBJ2-5, with 7 positions matching TRBD2. The CDR3 totals 13 residues. CDR1 and CDR2 from the germline V gene are SGHTA and FQGNSA. With 3 bases clipped from V and 4 bases from J, the junction kept 2 bases outside the gene matches. This CDR3 reads CASSLGEGETQYF. The CDR3 nucleotides read TGTGCCAGCAGCTTGGGGGAGGGAGAGACCCAGTACTTC.

This clonotype was detected only a few times. This chain uses TRBV5-1 with TRBJ2-3; 8 bases align to TRBD2. Germline values: CDR1 SGHRS, CDR2 YFSETQ. Losses at the gene ends were 3 bases for V and 4 bases for J; bases not matched to a gene: 13. This CDR3 has 17 residues. As DNA, the CDR3 is TGCGCCAGCAGCTCCACCATCTTCGGGACTAGGCCAGATACGCAGTATTTT. Protein: CASSSTIFGTRPDTQYF.

J is TRBJ2-5 and V is TRBV18; D uncertain. CDR1 is KGHSH, CDR2 LQKENI, per germline. This CDR3 is 15 amino acids long. Trimming cost V 3 bases and J 1 base, with 12 bases left between them. The CDR3 DNA is TGTGCCAGCTCACCTACTTACCAACCCCAAGAGACCCAGTACTTC. Amino acid sequence: CASSPTYQPQETQYF.

This clonotype turned up a few times. This chain joins TRBV28 and TRBJ1-1, with TRBD1 matching 7 bases. Germline CDR1 MDHEN, CDR2 SYDVKM. The CDR3 runs to 14 residues. The J segment lost 0 bases and the V segment lost 7 bases, leaving 5 bases of the junction unmatched. This CDR3 is CASNPGGLNTEAFF. The CDR3 DNA sequence: TGTGCCAGCAACCCAGGGGGGTTGAACACTGAAGCTTTCTTT. The full variable domain, in which reference TRBV28 and TRBJ1-1 provide the parts outside the CDR3, is DVKVTQSSRYLVKRTGEKVFLECVQDMDHENMFWYRQDPGLGLRLIYFSYDVKMKEKGDIPEGYSVSREKKERFSLILESASTNQTSMYLCASNPGGLNTEAFFGQGTRLTVV.

The chain has TRBV7-9 and TRBJ2-4; D may be TRBD2 (5 bases). The CDR3 has 15 residues. Germline V gene sequence: CDR1 SEHNR, CDR2 FQNEAQ (reference sequence). Trimming pared 5 bases from V and 7 bases from J, leaving 18 bases between. This chain's CDR3 is CASSHIPRGINIQYF. The CDR3 DNA reads TGTGCCAGCAGCCACATACCCCGGGGTATCAACATTCAGTACTTC. Supplemented by reference TRBV7-9 and TRBJ2-4, the full variable domain reads DTGVSQNPRHKITKRGQNVTFRCDPISEHNRLYWYRQTLGQGPEFLTYFQNEAQLEKSRLLSDRFSAERPKGSFSTLEIQRTEQGDSAMYLCASSHIPRGINIQYFGAGTRLSVL.

Here the CDR3 reads CASSLQGQVVTEAFF. In DNA, the CDR3 is TGTGCCAGCAGCTTACAGGGACAGGTGGTCACTGAAGCTTTCTTT. The chain employs TRBV7-9 and TRBJ1-1; TRBD1 aligns across 8 bases. The J segment lost 4 bases and the V segment lost 2 bases, leaving 6 bases of the junction unmatched. The CDR3 has 15 residues. Germline lookup yields CDR1 SEHNR and CDR2 FQNEAQ (reference sequence).

This clonotype has a handful of counts. This chain joins TRBV30 and TRBJ1-6; D unresolved. Germline V gives CDR1 GTSNPN, CDR2 SVGIG (reference sequence). V was trimmed by 3 bases and J by 7 bases, leaving 16 bases between them. This CDR3 has 15 amino acids. CDR3 nucleotide sequence: TGTGCCTGGAGAGCAGGCAGGTTTCTGAATTCACCCCTCCACTTT. This codes for CAWRAGRFLNSPLHF.